Each of the 4 T cell receptor beta chains below was sequenced from the same sample in a study of cytomegalovirus exposure and HLA in healthy donors (dated 2017 in TCRdb). The library was generated by the immunoSEQ multiplex PCR assay. For the multiplex PCR, a mixture combining 60 forward primers for TCR Vbeta segments and 13 reverse primers for TCR Jbeta segments was used. Sourced from immuneACCESS, this table was stored by TCRdb with only in-frame sequences that have V and J called. A share of the clones is absent; for the studies checked, an unresolved V gene accounts for under half, and the remainder has no known explanation. The sample table records 100,000 to 150,000 clones; roughly four fifths of these occur just once. 1.8% of the sample is held by the ten biggest clonotypes. Sequenced: PBMCs. These receptors originate from a woman between 45 and 60 years old in good health and CMV-seronegative.

The chain employs TRBV27 and TRBJ2-7, with TRBD1 identical over 7 bases. The CDR3 is 16 residues long. Germline assignment: CDR1 MNHEY and CDR2 SMNVEV (reference sequence). V lost 4 bases and J lost 0; bases outside the gene matches: 9. CDR3 DNA: TGTGCCAGCAGTTCCCAAAGACAGGGTACCTCCTACGAGCAGTACTTC. Its translation is CASSSQRQGTSYEQYF.

This clone was detected a few times. This chain connects TRBV7-8 to TRBJ2-7, with 7 nucleotides matching TRBD1. Germline CDR1 is SGHVS and CDR2 is FQNEAQ. Trimming at V came to 2 bases and at J to 2 bases, leaving 6 bases not matched to a gene. The CDR3 is 15 residues long. The CDR3 coding sequence is TGTGCCAGCAGCTTAACAGGGGTCCTAACCTACGAGCAGTACTTC. Translation gives CASSLTGVLTYEQYF.

This clone is a singleton in its sample. This chain joins TRBV5-6 and TRBJ2-5, with D unclear. The V and J ends lost 0 bases and 2 bases respectively, with 8 bases between them. The germline CDR1 and CDR2 sequences are SGHDT and YYEEEE. The CDR3 is 14 amino acids. The CDR3, as DNA: TGTGCCAGCAGCTTGGGAGCTTCACAAGAGACCCAGTACTTC. Translation gives CASSLGASQETQYF. Full variable domain (remainder filled in from reference TRBV5-6 and TRBJ2-5): DAGVTQSPTHLIKTRGQQVTLRCSPKSGHDTVSWYQQALGQGPQFIFQYYEEEERQRGNFPDRFSGHQFPNYSSELNVNALLLGDSALYLCASSLGASQETQYFGPGTRLLVL.

V is TRBV19 and J is TRBJ2-7, with TRBD2 matching 8 bases. Germline CDR1 reads LNHDA; CDR2 reads SQIVND (reference sequence). The CDR3 totals 16 residues. The trim removed 3 bases at V and 6 bases at J, leaving 13 bases unmatched. CDR3 protein: CASSIQDLREVSEQYF. In DNA form, the CDR3 reads TGTGCCAGTAGTATCCAAGACCTGCGGGAGGTCTCCGAGCAGTACTTC. Combining the CDR3 with reference TRBV19 and TRBJ2-7 gives the whole variable domain DGGITQSPKYLFRKEGQNVTLSCEQNLNHDAMYWYRQDPGQGLRLIYYSQIVNDFQKGDIAEGYSVSREKKESFPLTVTSAQKNPTAFYLCASSIQDLREVSEQYFGPGTRLTVT.